Reported below is one TCR beta chain. Sequenced by immunoSEQ multiplex PCR; TCRdb stores in-frame clones only, minus some. The listing records fewer than 200,000 clones. This record belongs to a study of control samples from healthy donors and cancer patients. The TCR was taken from a woman aged 30 to 39 in good health. Sequencing was carried out using blood.

CDR3 DNA: TGTGCCAGCAGCTTAGGGACAGGCCATGGCTACACCTTC. It translates to CASSLGTGHGYTF. The chain employs TRBV7-2 and TRBJ1-2; 7 bases match TRBD1. J gave up 6 bases and V 1 base, and 2 bases lay outside the gene matches. Germline CDR1 and CDR2: SGHTA and FQGNSA. The CDR3 has 13 residues. Full variable domain (rest looked up from reference TRBV7-2 and TRBJ1-2): GAGVSQSPSNKVTEKGKDVELRCDPISGHTALYWYRQSLGQGLEFLIYFQGNSAPDKSGLPSDRFSAERTGGSVSTLTIQRTQQEDSAVYLCASSLGTGHGYTFGSGTRLTVV.